The clone carrying this T cell receptor (beta chain) turned up a few times. Its specificity is unknown. The data were obtained in a study of identical twins. Study results and limitations: Cord blood beta clonotypes that were abundant carried fewer insertions, and memory repertoires showed no such trend.

This CDR3 has 15 residues. Losses at the gene ends were 4 bases for V and 1 base for J; bases not matched to a gene: 4. CDR1 and CDR2 from the germline V gene are MDHEN and SYDVKM. Via MiXCR, TCRdb re-called the 5' RACE reads, giving one row per CDR3 protein. Among hundreds of thousands of distinct CDR3 sequences listed, approximately 9% were seen once. These records were also assigned to another study, of yellow fever vaccine responses in identical twins.

The rearrangement uses TRBV28 and TRBJ1-5, with 7 bases aligning to TRBD1. Sequencing used PBMCs. The receptor was isolated from a woman under 30 in good health. The CDR3 here is CASSSEQGSNQPQHF. CDR3 sequence (DNA): TGTGCCAGCAGTTCCGAACAGGGGAGCAATCAGCCCCAGCATTTT.